These 25 T cell receptor beta chains were all obtained from the same sample, sequenced in a study of blood T cell repertoires in COVID-19 (dated by TCRdb to 2018 to 2020). The library relied on the immunoSEQ multiplex PCR assay. TCRdb's version of the immuneACCESS table is confined to in-frame rearrangements and falls short of the full clone set. An unresolved V gene accounts for under half of the shortfall where checked; the remainder is of unknown origin. This sample is represented by 300,000 to 400,000 clones; more than 70% of them were singletons. Just under 7.5% of the sample comes from the top ten. Sequenced input: peripheral blood. The receptors originated from a woman between 65 and 79 years old with COVID-19, enrolled during active disease.

This chain links TRBV10-3 with TRBJ2-7, with TRBD2 matching over 9 bases. The V gene end was trimmed by 0 bases and the J gene end by 2 bases; junction bases not matched to a gene: 8. Germline lookup yields CDR1 ENHRY and CDR2 SYGVKD. This CDR3 has 17 residues. The CDR3 DNA reads as TGTGCCATCAGTGAGTCTCTACGGCTAGCGGGGACCTACGAGCAGTACTTC. This encodes CAISESLRLAGTYEQYF.

This chain connects TRBV18 to TRBJ2-5; maybe TRBD1 (6 bases). The ends were cut back, 1 base at V and 5 bases at J, with 11 bases in the middle. The V gene's germline CDR1 is KGHSH and CDR2 LQKENI. The CDR3 totals 14 residues. DNA of the CDR3: TGTGCCAGCTCACCACTCCAGGGGCAGGAGACCCAGTACTTC. Encoded protein: CASSPLQGQETQYF. Full variable domain (missing parts from reference TRBV18 and TRBJ2-5): NAGVMQNPRHLVRRRGQEARLRCSPMKGHSHVYWYRQLPEEGLKFMVYLQKENIIDESGMPKERFSAEFPKEGPSILRIQQVVRGDSAAYFCASSPLQGQETQYFGPGTRLLVL.

The chain couples TRBV27 to TRBJ2-7, with TRBD2 matching 8 bases. The J segment lost 2 bases and the V segment lost 2 bases, leaving 5 bases of the junction unmatched. Looked up from germline, CDR1 is MNHEY and CDR2 is SMNVEV (reference sequence). The CDR3 loop spans 15 amino acids. This CDR3 reads CASSLGGGGTYEQYF. CDR3 coding DNA: TGTGCCAGCAGTTTAGGGGGCGGGGGGACCTACGAGCAGTACTTC.

V gene TRBV5-6 combines with J gene TRBJ1-1, with 10 bases identical to TRBD1. The V gene's germline CDR1 is SGHDT and CDR2 YYEEEE. This CDR3 region has 16 residues. Trimming cost V 3 bases and J 0 bases; bases outside gene matches: 5. The CDR3 DNA sequence: TGTGCCAGCAGCTCGCTGACAGGGGGCCTGAACACTGAAGCTTTCTTT. This gives the protein CASSSLTGGLNTEAFF. The full variable domain, completed using reference TRBV5-6 and TRBJ1-1, is DAGVTQSPTHLIKTRGQQVTLRCSPKSGHDTVSWYQQALGQGPQFIFQYYEEEERQRGNFPDRFSGHQFPNYSSELNVNALLLGDSALYLCASSSLTGGLNTEAFFGQGTRLTVV.

The CDR3 region has the DNA TGCAGCGTCCCTAGCGGGGGGCCAGACACCGGGGAGCTGTTTTTT. Its protein product is CSVPSGGPDTGELFF. J is TRBJ2-2 and V is TRBV29-1, with 11 bases fitting TRBD2. Unmatched junction bases numbered 6, after V lost 6 bases and J lost 3 bases. CDR3 size: 15 residues. From germline, CDR1 is SQVTM and CDR2 ANQGSEA.

Here the CDR3 reads CASSDVPSVEQFF. CDR3 coding DNA: TGTGCCAGCAGTGATGTCCCCTCCGTTGAGCAGTTCTTC. V and J are TRBV25-1 and TRBJ2-1; D remains unclear. Trimming cost V 3 bases and J 9 bases, with 12 bases left between them. This CDR3 comprises 13 residues. CDR1 is MGHDK and CDR2 is SYGVNS in the germline V gene.

This clone came up once. The chain carries TRBV7-2 and TRBJ1-2, with a tentative D call TRBD1 (6 bases). CDR3 length equals 15 residues. CDR1 and CDR2 (germline): SGHTA, FQGNSA. V was trimmed by 5 bases and J by 5 bases, leaving 18 bases between them. CDR3: CASSPGSGVSYGYTF. The CDR3 DNA reads as TGTGCCAGCAGCCCAGGCTCAGGGGTTAGTTATGGCTACACCTTC. The full variable domain, with the rest looked up from reference TRBV7-2 and TRBJ1-2, is GAGVSQSPSNKVTEKGKDVELRCDPISGHTALYWYRQSLGQGLEFLIYFQGNSAPDKSGLPSDRFSAERTGGSVSTLTIQRTQQEDSAVYLCASSPGSGVSYGYTFGSGTRLTVV.

The rearrangement links TRBV19 to TRBJ1-1, with 10 nucleotides matching TRBD1. CDR1 LNHDA and CDR2 SQIVND come from the germline V gene (reference sequence). V lost 5 bases and J lost 4; bases outside the gene matches: 13. This CDR3 is built from 17 residues. The CDR3 nucleotides read TGTGCCAGTAGTTCAACGACAGGGGGCGCATATGTCACTGAAGCTTTCTTT. Encoded protein: CASSSTTGGAYVTEAFF.

The chain recombines TRBV11-2 with TRBJ1-5; the D is unclear. The V and J ends lost 0 bases and 7 bases respectively, with 7 bases between them. CDR1 and CDR2 from the germline V gene are SGHAT and FQNNGV. The CDR3 runs to 13 residues. The CDR3 here is CASSLDYSQPQHF. CDR3 nucleotide sequence: TGTGCCAGCAGCTTAGATTATTCCCAGCCCCAGCATTTT.

The rearrangement links TRBV3-1 (or the pseudogene TRBV3-2) to TRBJ2-7, with 13 bases that match TRBD2. The germline V gene has CDR1 LGHDT and CDR2 YNNKEL (reference sequence). Trimming cost V 0 bases and J 5 bases; bases outside gene matches: 7. The CDR3 extends over 17 amino acids. The CDR3 loop reads CASSQDRTSGGRDEQYF. Written as DNA, the CDR3 is TGTGCCAGCAGCCAAGATCGGACTAGCGGGGGTCGAGACGAGCAGTACTTC.

The gene calls are TRBV9 and TRBJ2-2; TRBD2 might be the D (6 bases). The germline CDR1 and CDR2 sequences are SGDLS and YYNGEE. Trimming removed 2 bases at V and 3 bases at J, with 17 bases between. The CDR3 runs 17 residues. The CDR3: CASSVPAGTGDTGELFF. The CDR3 DNA reads as TGTGCCAGCAGCGTCCCTGCCGGGACGGGAGACACCGGGGAGCTGTTTTTT. Drawing the rest from reference TRBV9 and TRBJ2-2, the complete variable domain is DSGVTQTPKHLITATGQRVTLRCSPRSGDLSVYWYQQSLDQGLQFLIQYYNGEERAKGNILERFSAQQFPDLHSELNLSSLELGDSALYFCASSVPAGTGDTGELFFGEGSRLTVL.

This chain links TRBV4-2 with TRBJ1-1; 7 nucleotides agree with TRBD1. This CDR3 comprises 15 residues. With 0 bases clipped from V and 6 bases from J, the junction kept 7 bases outside the gene matches. CDR1 and CDR2 (germline): LGHNA, YNFKEQ. The CDR3 here is CASSQESGGKAEAFF. Here the CDR3 DNA reads TGTGCCAGCAGCCAAGAGTCAGGGGGGAAGGCTGAAGCTTTCTTT.

The chain couples TRBV5-4 to TRBJ2-5; 11 bases are a match to TRBD2. CDR1 and CDR2 from the germline V gene are SGHNT and YYREEE (reference sequence). The CDR3 has 17 residues. V was pared by 0 bases and J by 4 bases, with 8 bases of the junction left unmatched. The CDR3 region is CASSLAGGSGGAETQYF. CDR3 in DNA: TGTGCCAGCAGCTTGGCGGGCGGTAGCGGGGGGGCAGAGACCCAGTACTTC.

This chain links TRBV10-1 with TRBJ2-5; perhaps TRBD1 as D (6 bases). Trimming removed 0 bases from V and 3 bases from J, with 11 bases in between. The germline V gene has CDR1 WNHNN and CDR2 SYGVQD (reference sequence). The CDR3 loop spans 15 amino acids. CDR3 protein: CASSESKAGEETQYF. The CDR3 DNA reads TGCGCCAGCAGTGAGTCGAAGGCAGGGGAAGAGACCCAGTACTTC.

This chain connects TRBV5-5 to TRBJ2-7; possibly TRBD1 for D (6 bases). The CDR3 sequence is 12 residues long. Germline V gene lookup returns CDR1 SGHKS and CDR2 YYEKEE (reference sequence). V lost 6 bases and J 6 bases, leaving 13 bases between the germline ends. The CDR3 spells CASTTGLGEQYF. CDR3 bases: TGTGCCAGCACCACAGGGCTTGGCGAGCAGTACTTC.

The V and J genes are TRBV9 and TRBJ1-1, with 11 positions matching TRBD1. The CDR3 is 14 residues long. With 4 bases clipped from V and 5 bases from J, the junction kept 4 bases outside the gene matches. The germline V gene has CDR1 SGDLS and CDR2 YYNGEE. CDR3 sequence (DNA): TGTGCCAGCAGCAGGGACAGGGGGAAAACTGAAGCTTTCTTT. Translated, it gives CASSRDRGKTEAFF.

Only one count was recorded for this clone. The V and J genes are TRBV5-1 and TRBJ2-7; D is unclear. The CDR3 consists of 14 residues. CDR1 SGHRS and CDR2 YFSETQ come from the germline V gene. The V gene lost 0 bases and the J gene lost 3 bases, with 10 bases spanning the gap. The CDR3 DNA sequence: TGCGCCAGCAGCTTGGCCTCAGATCGCTACGAGCAGTACTTC. This sequence encodes CASSLASDRYEQYF.

The chain joins TRBV6-2 or TRBV6-3 to TRBJ2-2; 9 bases are shared with TRBD2. The CDR3 has 16 residues. Looked up from germline, CDR1 is MNHEY and CDR2 is SVGEGT. V was clipped by 4 bases and J by 5 bases; unmatched bases: 8. In DNA, the CDR3 is TGTGCCAGCAGTTCAGCGGGGGGTTGGGAAACCGGGGAGCTGTTTTTT. Residues: CASSSAGGWETGELFF.

This sequence joins TRBV10-3 and TRBJ1-3; D call uncertain. Germline assignment: CDR1 ENHRY and CDR2 SYGVKD. V lost 6 bases and J lost 0, with 9 bases in between. This CDR3 is built from 14 residues. DNA of the CDR3: TGTGCCATCAGCCCCCCGGGCTCTGGAAACACCATATATTTT. Translating it yields CAISPPGSGNTIYF.

This clone has just a few counts. The J gene is TRBJ1-1, the V gene TRBV5-8; unclear D gene. Germline loops: CDR1 SGHTS, CDR2 YDEGEE. V was cut by 4 bases and J by 0 bases, with 7 bases left in between. There are 13 residues in the CDR3. The CDR3, as DNA: TGTGCCAGCAGCGTTACGGTGAACACTGAAGCTTTCTTT. Its protein product is CASSVTVNTEAFF.

CDR3 region: CASSPPSTDRGQSPLHF. In DNA form, the CDR3 reads TGTGCCAGCTCACCCCCCAGCACGGACAGGGGGCAATCACCCCTCCACTTT. The chain links TRBV18 to TRBJ1-6; 11 bases are shared with TRBD1. Germline loops: CDR1 KGHSH, CDR2 LQKENI. This CDR3 region has 17 residues. The trim removed 3 bases at V and 10 bases at J, leaving 11 bases unmatched.

The chain employs TRBV6-2 or TRBV6-3 and TRBJ1-3, with a tentative D call TRBD1 (6 bases). The CDR3 length is 19 residues. In germline, CDR1 is MNHEY, CDR2 SVGEGT. The ends were cut back, 2 bases at V and 5 bases at J, with 25 bases in the middle. This CDR3 reads CASSYRINRVGKCRNTIYF. CDR3 nucleotide sequence: TGTGCCAGCAGTTACCGGATAAACAGGGTAGGGAAGTGTAGAAACACCATATATTTT.

In DNA, the CDR3 is TGCGCCAGCAGCTTGGAGTCCAGGCCCTCGAGGACAACTGAAGCTTTCTTT. Its translation: CASSLESRPSRTTEAFF. This chain uses TRBV5-1 with TRBJ1-1; possible D gene TRBD1, 5 bases. The CDR3 runs 17 residues. The germline CDR1 and CDR2 sequences are SGHRS and YFSETQ. The V and J ends lost 0 bases and 5 bases respectively, with 20 bases between them.

This chain connects TRBV9 to TRBJ2-7; TRBD1 aligns across 7 bases. The germline V gene has CDR1 SGDLS and CDR2 YYNGEE. CDR3 length: 13 amino acids. V shed 4 bases and J 4 bases; nucleotides not matched to a gene: 5. CDR3 coding DNA: TGTGCCAGCAGCCTAGACAGGGATTACGAGCAGTACTTC. It specifies CASSLDRDYEQYF.

The chain is built from TRBV19 and TRBJ2-5; tentatively, D is TRBD1 (5 bases). V lost 5 bases, J lost 2 bases, and 12 bases lay in between. Germline V gene sequence: CDR1 LNHDA, CDR2 SQIVND (reference sequence). The CDR3 totals 14 residues. CDR3 nucleotide sequence: TGTGCCAGTAGTCAGACAGTGAGGCAAGAGACCCAGTACTTC. This encodes CASSQTVRQETQYF.